Sequencing of this TCR beta chain was carried out in a study of blood T cell repertoires in COVID-19. Study-level information: The United States, Italy and Spain were the sources of the acute and convalescent COVID-19 samples.

This clone came up once. Authors' analysis steps: Amplification with reference gene primers provided the estimates of nucleated cell counts. Measured with immunoSEQ multiplex PCR; TCRdb has only the in-frame clones, and not every one. V, J and clone size were drawn from that table, and D and trimming were deduced from the DNA. The table has 45,000 to 55,000 clones, 88% seen once; the top ten hold 3.5%. Per the germline V gene, CDR1 is SGHRS and CDR2 is YFSETQ. The CDR3 runs to 15 residues. V was clipped by 4 bases and J by 1 base; unmatched bases: 4. This rearrangement joins TRBV5-1 to TRBJ2-1, with 8 positions matching TRBD1. This clonotype was sampled from a human donor in a cohort sampled during active COVID-19. The sample was peripheral blood. CDR3 sequence reads: CASSPGQGSYNEQFF. As DNA, the CDR3 is TGCGCCAGCAGCCCCGGACAGGGATCCTACAATGAGCAGTTCTTC.